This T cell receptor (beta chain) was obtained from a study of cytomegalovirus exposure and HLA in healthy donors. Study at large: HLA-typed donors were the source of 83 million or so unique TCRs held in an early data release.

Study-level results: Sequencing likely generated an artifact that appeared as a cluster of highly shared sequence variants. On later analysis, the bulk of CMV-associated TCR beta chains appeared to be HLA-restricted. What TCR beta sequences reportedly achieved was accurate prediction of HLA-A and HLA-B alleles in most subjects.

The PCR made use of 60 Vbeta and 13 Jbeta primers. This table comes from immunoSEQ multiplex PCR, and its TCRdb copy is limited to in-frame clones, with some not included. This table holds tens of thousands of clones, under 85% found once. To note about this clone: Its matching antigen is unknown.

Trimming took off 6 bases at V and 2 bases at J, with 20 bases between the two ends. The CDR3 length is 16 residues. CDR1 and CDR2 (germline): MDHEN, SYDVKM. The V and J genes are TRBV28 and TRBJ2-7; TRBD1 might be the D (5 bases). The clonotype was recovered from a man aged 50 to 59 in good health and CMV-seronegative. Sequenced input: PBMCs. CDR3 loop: CASSPTLARVAYEQYF. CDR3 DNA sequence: TGTGCCAGCAGCCCAACCCTGGCCAGGGTAGCCTACGAGCAGTACTTC.